This TCR beta chain was sequenced in a study of CXCR3-negative and CXCR3-positive naive CD8 T cells. Study-wide findings and caveats: The study found more hydrophobic TRB CDR3s in CXCR3-positive naive cells than in CXCR3-negative naive cells. Between one naive subset and the other, surface CD5 was comparable, and TCR strength was inferred from TRB CDR3 properties.

CD45RO-CCR7+CD27+CD95- defined naive CD8+ T cells. The method, 5' RACE with UMI labels, was used to prepare the TRB cDNA libraries. After re-calling the 5' RACE reads, TCRdb lists one entry per CDR3 protein, DNA absent. The table for this sample gives approximately 130,000 distinct CDR3 sequences. Germline loops: CDR1 DFQATT, CDR2 SNEGSKA (reference sequence). The CDR3 contains 14 residues. On this clonotype itself: Its antigen is currently unknown.

Input material: naive CXCR3+ CD8+ T cells from blood. The subset here: CD45RO-CCR7+CD27+CD95- naive CD8+ T cells expressing CXCR3 (TNR3+). The chain is built from TRBV20-1 and TRBJ2-7. The receptor was isolated from a human donor in good health. Some clones in this sample may be carry-over from other donors' samples. The CDR3 loop is CSARDIGGGYEQYF.